This T cell receptor (beta chain) emerged from a study of cytomegalovirus exposure and HLA in healthy donors (TCRdb year 2017). Background on the whole study: An earlier analysis of several hundred of the donors reported more than 250 Gb of sequence data and more than 90 million unique TCR beta sequences from 150 million to 200 million T cells. An early release covering some 640 HLA-typed donors comprised about 300 gigabases of sequencing data and around 85 million unique TCR sequences. Of the 350 to 400 genotyped donors, approximately 83% fell in the genetic ancestry cluster associated with self-reported Caucasian donors. The study aimed to test whether cataloging public T cell receptors could reveal signatures of past pathogen exposure. The study profiled the T cell repertoires of some 610 subjects by immunosequencing and related them to cytomegalovirus serostatus. Besides the first cohort of 666 subjects, a separate validation cohort made up of about 120 different subjects was used. The study combined high-throughput TCR immunosequencing, statistical association of individual TCRs with disease status, and machine learning to predict cytomegalovirus infection status. In a later analysis, previously published TCR beta repertoires from roughly 710 donors were re-analyzed and high-resolution HLA genotyping was added so that TCR occurrence patterns could be studied. Rather than drawing on any new phenotypic data, the later analysis identified candidate immune exposures from TCR beta sequences and the way those sequences occurred across donors. An earlier analysis of 450 to 750 of the donors used high-throughput TCR beta sequencing to judge whether each TCR beta V gene segment behaved as functional or pseudogenic. Donor age, sex, ethnicity and CMV serostatus were compiled alongside the repertoire data. Genome-wide SNP genotypes for about 55% of the roughly 670 donors were used in a later genetic analysis, which treated that subset as a discovery cohort. Every discovery cohort repertoire had been produced on one sequencing platform. HLA typing included class I and class II loci at four-digit resolution. Typing coverage differed by locus: A, B, C, DRB1 and DQB1 were typed in about 620-630 donors, DQA1 in roughly 510, DPA1 in 600 to 610, and DPB1 in 450 to 490. Because of strong linkage in the cohort, four to six DR-DQ haplotypes were treated as single units for association and clustering. Among some 410 genotyped donors of the cohort, an average of approximately 240,000 unique TCR beta nucleotide sequences were sequenced per donor, roughly 20% of them non-productive.

Results the study describes overall, beyond this receptor: Most CMV-associated TCR beta chains appeared to be HLA-restricted in a later analysis, and the HLA associations seemed to be driven largely by CMV exposure. A later genetic analysis reported fewer N-insertions in productive TCRs among donors in an Asian-associated ancestry cluster than the roughly 720-donor mean. The presence/absence analyses assumed that sequencing depth was roughly uniform across donors, and that assumption may not be true. An earlier analysis of some 560 of the donors showed that most TCR beta V segments appeared in productive rearrangements either about 87% or about 30% of the time, which broadly matched IMGT annotations. Cytomegalovirus status was reported to be diagnosed by the classifier with high specificity and sensitivity in both the original and validation cohorts. A later analysis found that TCR association rates varied across HLA loci, with DRB1 alleles showing the most associated TCRs and HLA-C alleles the fewest. Because the 87-base-pair reads could not distinguish some IMGT-functional V segments, including TRBV6-2 and TRBV6-3, those segments were excluded. According to a later analysis, parvovirus B19, influenza, CMV and Epstein-Barr virus appeared linked to several top co-occurrence clusters. A further reported finding was that TCR beta sequences accurately predicted the HLA-A and HLA-B alleles for most subjects in the first cohort. The sequencing pipeline was judged likely to have produced a cluster of highly shared sequence variants as a technical artifact. Linkage disequilibrium might explain the correlated functional status among segregating V segments, but an unknown experimental factor could not be ruled out. In vitro tests confirmed that a few of the cytomegalovirus-associated TCR beta chains recognize cytomegalovirus antigens. While some public TCRs were present in many individuals, most TCR sequences turned up only very rarely across donors. In this cohort, only TCR beta chains were sequenced, and detectable features were limited by the absence of alpha or paired-chain data. An association between a missense DCLRE1C variant and V-gene and J-gene trimming of TCR beta chains was found in a later genetic analysis and replicated in an independent cohort. The authors suggested that the approach could potentially be extended to other disease states and immunological phenotypes. When HLA alleles, especially DR and DQ, strongly co-occurred, attributing TCR associations to individual alleles was difficult. Because counts were too low, some 16 rarely observed V segments, including chromosome 9 orphons, were excluded from the earlier analysis of some 540 of the donors. At a false discovery rate of 0.05, a later analysis linked under 20,000 TCR beta sequences to specific HLA alleles. For the cohort, immune exposure information was limited to CMV serostatus. Because HLA typing was unavailable for some donors at each locus, only the typed subset was used in association tests. In a later analysis, HLA-associated TCR beta chains showed more clonal expansion and lower generation probabilities than non-associated chains that were equally common. The study gave a list of about 160 TCR beta chains associated with cytomegalovirus.

The cohort consisted of fewer than 700 healthy bone marrow donors. All cohort members were sampled while nominally healthy, although unrecorded immune exposures were likely present. The donor was CMV seropositive and was included in the group of 270 or so seropositive cohort members. Each donor provided a peripheral blood sample, and peripheral blood mononuclear cells were used for TCR beta sequencing. Genomic DNA extraction from the blood cell samples was performed with the Qiagen DNeasy Blood Extraction Kit. Library prep was done by the immunoSEQ multiplex PCR assay. The multiplex PCR relied on a mix of 60 forward primers for TCR Vbeta segments and 13 reverse primers for TCR Jbeta segments. The CDR3 region of rearranged TCR beta genes was amplified from genomic DNA by a multiplex PCR assay. Amplified TCR beta libraries were sequenced as 87-base-pair reads on the Illumina HiSeq System. The published analysis was carried out like this. Across the roughly 700 repertoires, a later analysis counted 78 million or so unique TCR beta chains, 8.5 million to 12 million of which were shared by at least two donors. Raw reads were error-corrected and collapsed into unique sequences by a nearest-neighbor algorithm in which closely related sequences were merged to remove PCR and sequencing errors. Alignment of CDR3 sequences to IMGT reference sequences was used to assign V, D and J gene segments. Each retained sequence needed at least a six-nucleotide match to both a V gene segment and a J gene segment. A rearrangement was called productive if the CDR3 had no stop codons and remained in frame with V and J, and every other rearrangement was called non-productive. CDR3 was defined by IMGT convention, running from the second conserved V-encoded cysteine to the conserved J-encoded phenylalanine. The earlier analysis of approximately 590 of the donors excluded any sequence lacking an unambiguous match to a single V gene segment. An earlier analysis of 550 to 650 of the donors classified V segments as functional when productive rearrangements were above 56.7% and as segregating when the standard deviation between donors was above 5%. A statistical classification framework was developed to diagnose cytomegalovirus status using the catalog of TCR beta chain sequences. V and J gene assignment, in a later analysis, came from comparing TCR nucleotide sequences with IMGT/GENE-DB human TR gene sequences. The TCRdist pipeline was used in a later analysis to assign CDR3 sequences and most-parsimonious VDJ recombination scenarios. In a later analysis, each TCR beta chain was defined by its CDR3 amino acid sequence together with its V-gene family, and reads lacking a unique V-gene family were excluded. As a way to deal with suspected cross-contamination and a sequencing artifact, a later analysis dropped more than 500 nucleotide sequences that were highly shared and had low generation probability. For each public chain, a later analysis derived a clonal expansion index from normalized ranks of inferred template counts within each repertoire. A later analysis computed generation probabilities with a VDJ recombination model fitted to out-of-frame rearrangements, and checked the results against IGoR. In a later analysis, hypergeometric tests were used to score TCR-TCR, TCR-HLA and TCR-CMV co-occurrence, with a repertoire-size bias correction applied to TCR pairs. A later analysis estimated false discovery rates by permuting HLA or CMV assignments 20 times. In a later analysis, co-occurring TCRs were grouped using DBSCAN, with TCRdist sequence similarity added in when clustering inside HLA-allele-positive subsets. Repertoires with fewer than 30,000 or more than 120,000 public chains were left out of co-occurrence clustering, as were about 5 repertoires with anomalous nucleotide sharing. The table was pulled from immuneACCESS by TCRdb, which kept in-frame rearrangements only. Such tables lose some clones; where checked, under half of the loss comes from unresolved V genes, and the rest has no known cause. V and J calls and clone size are given by that table; D and trimming were obtained from the DNA. This sample lists 130,000 or so clones; roughly 70% were detected once. Around 6.6% of the sample comes from the top ten.

Note on this clone: Its antigen is currently not known. Per-base qualities were not stored, and no clone one base away is much larger.

V is trimmed back by 6 bases and J by 4 bases, and the junction contains 6 bases that no gene match accounts for. The cysteine opens and the phenylalanine closes a CDR3 of 14 amino acids. Left in the record is the CDR3 DNA by itself, 42 bases read in frame from the first base. CDR1 is given as SQVTM and CDR2 as ANQGSEA, both from the germline V gene. The TCR originated in a man between 35 and 55 years old in good health and CMV-seropositive. The sequenced sample was PBMCs. This chain is built from TRBV29-1 and TRBJ2-1; the central 10 bases match TRBD2. The CDR3: CSVELAGTYNEQFF. The nucleotide sequence is TGCAGCGTAGAACTAGCGGGAACATACAATGAGCAGTTCTTC.